Described below is a single T cell receptor (beta chain) sequence and its context. Which antigen it targets is not known. Base quality data are lacking; no much larger clone is found one base away. This entry comes from a study of early T cells in non-severe SARS-CoV-2 infection (dated by TCRdb to the early 2020s). Regarding the research as a whole: Because TCR sequencing relied on bulk RNA taken from unsorted whole blood, pairing of alpha and beta chains was not possible. The study at large found these results: Matching against VDJdb was skewed toward anti-spike CD8 responses, likely underestimated virus-specific expansions, and missed private and CD4 specificities.

As encoded in the germline V gene, CDR1 is SGHRS while CDR2 is YFSETQ. The CDR3, cysteine through phenylalanine, is 12 amino acids long. Only CDR3 DNA is held: 36 bases, read in frame from base 1. At the junction V is shortened by 0 bases and J by 6 bases, with 5 bases in between. Library generation was performed with 5' RACE. The instrument given in TCRdb is NextSeq 500. In the TCR library protocol, unique molecular identifiers were attached to individual cDNA molecules to correct for PCR bias and sequencing error. Both TCR alpha and beta chains were sequenced, and tight co-correlation was observed between alpha and beta sequence abundances in each sample. The original methods were these. V gene, J gene and CDR3 annotation of TCR sequences was performed with Decombinator V4. Expanded TCRs were defined as changing significantly between any two time points under a Poisson model with p below 0.0001. TCR abundances were normalised to the total number of TCRs sequenced per sample and expressed as counts per million. TRAV1-2 paired with TRAJ12, TRAJ20 or TRAJ33 defined MAIT TCRs, while TRAV10 paired with TRAJ18 defined iNKT TCRs. VDJdb, accessed 1 November 2021, was searched for CMV, EBV and SARS-CoV-2 annotated TCRs, with TCRs annotated for multiple antigens excluded. TCRdb's own reprocessing of the public reads used fastp at Q25 and MiXCR and kept productive beta chains. One record per CDR3 amino acid sequence lists the most common genes and DNA. In this record, the V and J calls reflect TCRdb's handling and not the investigators' own analysis. The sample table holds approximately 71,000 distinct CDR3 sequences, of which about a tenth were seen once. Around 6.6% of the sample rests with the top ten.

This was a case-control study nested in a cohort of healthcare workers in London, UK, who had nasopharyngeal swab PCR tests and blood samples taken every week. Healthcare workers were enrolled in the week of the UK lockdown, from 23 to 31 March 2020, and were followed every week for up to roughly 15 weeks. Sequenced material: whole blood. The clonotype comes from an adult who was a healthcare worker with PCR-confirmed SARS-CoV-2 infection or an uninfected control (not recorded which). The rearranged segments are TRBV5-1 and TRBJ2-3; the D gene is unclear. For the CDR3, the sequence is CASSLVGDTQYF. In nucleotide form, the sequence is TGCGCCAGCAGCTTGGTAGGGGATACGCAGTATTTT.